These 18 T cell receptor beta chains share one sample of origin, sequenced in a study of neoadjuvant nivolumab and ipilimumab in lung cancer (dated by TCRdb to the early 2020s). Library creation used the immunoSEQ multiplex PCR assay. TCRdb took over this immuneACCESS table, retaining in-frame rearrangements with V and J assigned. Such tables are incomplete; in checked studies, under half of the missing clones stem from an unresolved V gene, and the remainder is unexplained. In all, the sample holds some 5,000 clones, and roughly 89% of those were seen once. Of the sample, approximately 3.4% is held by the ten largest clones. The sample's time point label, in plain terms: at surgical resection after neoadjuvant nivolumab +/- ipilimumab. This specimen consisted of blood, obtained after neoadjuvant nivolumab, alone or with ipilimumab, at or shortly before surgery. These receptors came from an adult with non-small cell lung cancer. Some clones in this sample may be carry-over from other donors' samples.

This clone was recorded only once. V usage is TRBV12-5 and J usage is TRBJ2-3; 12 bases line up with TRBD2. Germline V CDR1 and CDR2: LGHNT, FRNRAP. J was trimmed by 4 bases and V by 0 bases; bases with no gene match: 2. The CDR3 covers 16 residues. The CDR3 sequence is CASGLVLAGGADTQYF. As DNA, the CDR3 is TGTGCTAGTGGTTTGGTACTAGCGGGGGGAGCAGATACGCAGTATTTT.

This chain links TRBV13 with TRBJ2-1; no definite D call. The germline V and J ends were trimmed by 3 bases and 3 bases, with 12 bases remaining between them. The CDR3 is 15 residues long. Germline CDR1 is PRHDT and CDR2 is FYEKMQ (reference sequence). This CDR3 reads CASSLDLGFYNEQFF. Written as DNA, the CDR3 is TGTGCCAGCAGCTTGGACCTGGGGTTCTACAATGAGCAGTTCTTC.

CDR3 region: CASSFQQSQAKNIQYF. Written as DNA, the CDR3 is TGTGCCAGCAGTTTCCAACAGTCCCAAGCCAAAAACATTCAGTACTTC. The chain employs TRBV6-5 and TRBJ2-4; no firm D call. Trimming removed 4 bases at V and 0 bases at J, with 13 bases between. The CDR3 is 16 residues long. Germline V gene lookup returns CDR1 MNHEY and CDR2 SVGAGI.

This sequence joins TRBV10-3 and TRBJ2-7, with D perhaps given as TRBD1 or TRBD2 (5 bases each). In germline, CDR1 is ENHRY, CDR2 SYGVKD. V was shortened by 8 bases and J by 1 base, with 9 bases between the two germline ends. This CDR3 contains 12 residues. The DNA for the CDR3 is TGTGCCATCTGGGACCCATCCTACGAGCAGTACTTC. Translated: CAIWDPSYEQYF.

The gene calls are TRBV2 and TRBJ2-2; the match to TRBD2 covers 7 bases. This CDR3 is built from 15 residues. The germline V gene has CDR1 SNHLY and CDR2 FYNNEI. J gave up 7 bases and V 1 base, and 6 bases lay outside the gene matches. CDR3: CASSEVLAAVGELFF. CDR3 bases: TGTGCCAGCAGTGAAGTTCTAGCGGCGGTCGGGGAGCTGTTTTTT. Supplemented by reference TRBV2 and TRBJ2-2, the full variable domain reads EPEVTQTPSHQVTQMGQEVILRCVPISNHLYFYWYRQILGQKVEFLVSFYNNEISEKSEIFDDQFSVERPDGSNFTLKIRSTKLEDSAMYFCASSEVLAAVGELFFGEGSRLTVL.

V gene TRBV29-1 combines with J gene TRBJ1-1; no definite D call. Looked up from germline, CDR1 is SQVTM and CDR2 is ANQGSEA. The CDR3 is made up of 13 amino acids. Trimming removed 2 bases from V and 1 base from J, with 8 bases in between. DNA of the CDR3: TGCAGCGTTGAAAGGGCTTGGAACACTGAAGCTTTCTTT. Translation: CSVERAWNTEAFF.

The chain employs TRBV18 and TRBJ2-5; 9 bases match TRBD2. The length of the CDR3 is 18 residues. CDR1 is KGHSH, CDR2 LQKENI, per germline. The V and J ends lost 3 bases and 3 bases, in that order; junction bases with no gene match: 14. The CDR3, as DNA: TGTGCCAGCTCACCCCTGCGCCTTAGCGGGAGTTGGGAAGAGACCCAGTACTTC. Translating it yields CASSPLRLSGSWEETQYF.

The chain combines TRBV19 with TRBJ2-3; D not resolved. Trimming pared 3 bases from V and 5 bases from J, leaving 12 bases between. Germline-derived CDR1 and CDR2 are LNHDA and SQIVND (reference sequence). The CDR3 has 14 residues. In nucleotides, the CDR3 is TGTGCCAGTAGTATTTCTTCGGGTTTAGATACGCAGTATTTT. Its protein product is CASSISSGLDTQYF.

The rearrangement joins TRBV5-1 to TRBJ2-3, with 10 bases lining up with TRBD2. V lost 0 bases and J lost 6; bases outside the gene matches: 4. Germline assignment: CDR1 SGHRS and CDR2 YFSETQ. The CDR3 covers 15 residues. CDR3: CASSLGLAGVDTQYF. The CDR3 DNA reads as TGCGCCAGCAGCTTGGGGCTAGCGGGAGTGGATACGCAGTATTTT.

This clone occurred once. The rearrangement links TRBV10-3 to TRBJ2-3; either TRBD1 or TRBD2 may supply D (5 bases each). The CDR3 is 11 residues long. Germline V lookup: CDR1 ENHRY, CDR2 SYGVKD. With 11 bases removed from V and 10 bases from J, the gap between germline ends came to 16 bases. The CDR3 DNA reads as TGTGCCGGGGGAGTAATTGGGTCGCAGTATTTT. Translating gives CAGGVIGSQYF.

V usage is TRBV5-4 and J usage is TRBJ2-4, with 8 bases that match TRBD2. Germline CDR1 reads SGHNT; CDR2 reads YYREEE (reference sequence). Unmatched junction bases numbered 4, after V lost 0 bases and J lost 2 bases. CDR3 length: 16 amino acids. In DNA, the CDR3 is TGTGCCAGCAGCTTGGGGACTAGCAGAACCAAAAACATTCAGTACTTC. This gives the protein CASSLGTSRTKNIQYF.

This chain links TRBV6-5 with TRBJ1-1; D perhaps matches TRBD1 (6 bases). CDR1 is MNHEY, CDR2 SVGAGI, per germline. The CDR3 is made up of 14 amino acids. V dropped 2 bases and J dropped 4 bases, with 11 bases sitting between them. The CDR3 loop reads CASSYRGTGTEAFF. CDR3 coding DNA: TGTGCCAGCAGTTACAGGGGGACTGGCACTGAAGCTTTCTTT.

The chain employs TRBV5-1 and TRBJ2-5; TRBD2 matches 9 bases. CDR3 length: 16 amino acids. V dropped 4 bases and J dropped 2; count of bases not matched to a gene: 9. Germline CDR1 is SGHRS and CDR2 is YFSETQ. CDR3 in amino acids: CASSPSSGRRQETQYF. In DNA form, the CDR3 reads TGCGCCAGCAGCCCCTCCAGCGGGAGGCGTCAAGAGACCCAGTACTTC. The entire variable domain, with the rest obtained from reference TRBV5-1 and TRBJ2-5, is as follows: KAGVTQTPRYLIKTRGQQVTLSCSPISGHRSVSWYQQTPGQGLQFLFEYFSETQRNKGNFPGRFSGRQFSNSRSEMNVSTLELGDSALYLCASSPSSGRRQETQYFGPGTRLLVL.

The CDR3 DNA follows: TGTGCCAGCAGCTTGGGGGACAGGTACGGGGAGCAGTACTTC. Translating gives CASSLGDRYGEQYF. The chain carries TRBV5-8 and TRBJ2-7, with 8 bases fitting TRBD1. Germline CDR1 and CDR2: SGHTS and YDEGEE. Trimming removed 0 bases from V and 7 bases from J; junction bases left unmatched: 6. This CDR3 comprises 14 residues.

The chain links TRBV10-1 to TRBJ1-1; D might be TRBD1 (6 bases). CDR1 is WNHNN, CDR2 SYGVQD, per germline (reference sequence). This CDR3 has 14 amino acids. The ends were cut back, 4 bases at V and 1 base at J, with 10 bases in the middle. The DNA for the CDR3 is TGCGCCAGCAGTGCGGGACACAGGAACACTGAAGCTTTCTTT. Amino acids: CASSAGHRNTEAFF.

The gene calls are TRBV7-2 and TRBJ1-1; 8 nucleotides match TRBD1. This CDR3 spans 13 amino acids. J was trimmed by 6 bases and V by 3 bases; bases with no gene match: 3. Germline V lookup: CDR1 SGHTA, CDR2 FQGNSA. Here the CDR3 DNA reads TGTGCCAGCAGCTTCCGGACAGGGCCTGAAGCTTTCTTT. This codes for CASSFRTGPEAFF.

The V and J genes are TRBV28 and TRBJ2-7, with D tentatively TRBD2 (6 bases). Germline V CDR1 and CDR2: MDHEN, SYDVKM. V dropped 2 bases and J dropped 7 bases, with 9 bases sitting between them. The CDR3 totals 12 residues. In DNA, the CDR3 is TGTGCCAGCAGTTTAAGGGCGGGGGAGCAGTACTTC. It translates to CASSLRAGEQYF.

The chain carries TRBV4-1 and TRBJ2-1; D unclear. This CDR3 comprises 16 residues. The V end lost 1 base, the J end lost 7 bases, and 17 bases lay between the germline ends. The V gene's germline CDR1 is MGHRA and CDR2 YSYEKL. The CDR3 is CASSQVLVEGVNEQFF. CDR3 DNA: TGCGCCAGCAGCCAAGTATTGGTTGAAGGTGTGAATGAGCAGTTCTTC.